The source of this T cell receptor (beta chain) is a study of blood T cell repertoires in COVID-19 (dated by TCRdb to the early 2020s). As for the study more broadly: The collaborator samples originated in the United States, Italy and Spain and spanned the acute and convalescent phases of COVID-19. The samples were drawn from two sources: the first 160 participants of the ongoing ImmuneRACE study, and 1,000 to 1,500 subjects contributed by 6 global collaborators. The prospective study material was composed of cDNA or gDNA derived from T cells, B-cell-depleted T cells, or PBMCs. The dataset comprised deeply sampled blood TCRbeta repertoires from subjects exposed to, actively infected with, or recovered from COVID-19. The repertoires were released in a freely available public database intended as a resource for research on the immune response to SARS-CoV-2. Where available, HLA class I and class II types were obtained from metadata supplied by the sample provider rather than from assay-based typing. Sample metadata almost always included a de-identified subject ID, COVID-19 status, age in years and sex. Broad study findings and their caveats: The amount of clinical and demographic metadata varied by source and participant and was provided uncurated.

CDR1 and CDR2 are read off the germline V gene as SGHRS and YFSETQ. V sheds 4 bases and J sheds 0 bases, leaving 16 bases between their ends. The CDR3 goes from the cysteine to the phenylalanine over 16 residues. The only DNA kept is the CDR3, 48 bases in frame from the first base. The immunoSEQ Assay, a bias-controlled multiplex PCR, was used to amplify TCRbeta CDR3 regions from genomic DNA. For the original study's pipeline: The number of nucleated cells in each sample was estimated by amplification of reference gene primers within the assay. To quantify the absolute abundance of each unique TCRbeta CDR3 rearrangement, sequence reads were collapsed and filtered. Productive Simpson clonality was computed per sample as the square root of Simpson's diversity index over productive rearrangements. Drawn from immuneACCESS, this table holds only the in-frame rearrangements with V and J called that TCRdb kept. Clones are partly lost; checked studies trace under half to an unresolved V gene and leave the rest unexplained. V, J and clone size were drawn from that table, and D and trimming were deduced from the DNA. Present in this sample are under 250,000 clones, about 92% of which were seen just once. Together, the top ten hold about 1.3% of the sample.

A word on this clone: The target of this receptor is not known. No much larger clonotype is one base removed from it; base qualities were not supplied.

Collaborating institutions collected whole blood in K2EDTA tubes following their own protocols. Collaborator samples were shipped for TCRbeta analysis as frozen whole blood, isolated PBMCs, or DNA extracted from either sample type. The rearranged segments are TRBV5-1 and TRBJ1-1; a tentative D match to TRBD1 spans 6 bases. Sequencing input: peripheral blood. The sequence derives from a man aged 30 to 45 with acute or convalescent COVID-19. The CDR3 region reads CASSQTGSDMNTEAFF. The DNA sequence follows: TGCGCCAGCAGCCAGACAGGCTCTGATATGAACACTGAAGCTTTCTTT.